This note documents a single T cell receptor (beta chain) sequence. Its binding antigen is unknown. No clone much larger than this one lies a single base away; base qualities are absent. From its cysteine to its phenylalanine, the CDR3 spans 14 amino acids. The read is trimmed to its CDR3 DNA, 42 bases read in frame from base 1. For this chain, trimming is 6 bases at the V end and 0 bases at the J end, and the number of junction bases without a gene match is 5. CDR1 SGHKS and CDR2 YYEKEE were looked up in the germline V gene (reference sequence). This specimen comes from a study of CD8 T cells in Susac syndrome (dated by TCRdb to about 2019). About the full investigation: Among the sequenced Susac syndrome patients, about 6 had clinically active disease and fewer than 10 were in clinical remission. At blood withdrawal, Susac syndrome patients were therapy-naive, treated with corticosteroids (with IVIg additionally given to some), or treated with IVIg alone. The study compared CD8+ T cell repertoire clonality among roughly 12 healthy donors, some 14 Susac syndrome patients and fewer than 19 multiple sclerosis patients. Repertoire sequencing was used to test whether CD8+ T cell activation and differentiation in Susac syndrome was antigen driven. The investigation overall reported the following: The number of individuals in the TCR sequencing and HLA analysis was acknowledged as relatively small. Clonal expansion was observed in Susac syndrome CD8+ repertoires, with the highest expansion in CD8+ TEMRA cells and greater expansion in clinically active than in remitting patients. Roughly 15 and five Susac-specific public clones were found in the total CD8+ and CD8+ TEMRA repertoires, respectively.

RNA was extracted with the RNeasy kit and roughly 0.45 to 1 ug was reverse transcribed using random hexamers. The immunoSEQ multiplex PCR assay, covering 54 Vbeta and 13 Jbeta segments, was used to amplify TCR beta CDR3 regions. Bias from PCR amplification was corrected by using a synthetic template baseline for primer optimization and for computational correction. The paper's data handling went like this. Reads were annotated to V, D and J genes according to IMGT and were analyzed with immunoSEQ Analyzer, with only productive sequences retained. Clonality was calculated as one minus the Shannon entropy normalized by log2 of the number of productive unique sequences. Public and private clones were assessed among the 100 most prevalent clones of each patient and control. Clones were defined as Susac-specific if absent from the healthy and MS cohorts, from some 1,000 published viral clones and from other ImmuneACCESS disease sequences. TCRdb reworked the public reads: Q25 trimming with fastp, MiXCR clone assembly, productive beta chains retained. Identical CDR3 protein sequences are pooled into one entry, listed with their most common genes and DNA. These V and J calls derive from TCRdb rather than the authors' analysis. Here the sample has roughly 190,000 distinct CDR3 sequences; 95% occur a single time. The ten largest clones take up around 0.16% of the sample.

Peripheral blood CD8+ and CD4+ T cells from healthy donors, Susac syndrome patients and multiple sclerosis patients were profiled by high-throughput TCR beta sequencing. The Susac syndrome patients fulfilled recently defined diagnostic criteria for either definite or probable disease. Bulk CD8+ and CD4+ T cells were purified by magnetic negative isolation, while CD8+ TEMRA cells were enriched using FACS. Blood was drawn into EDTA tubes, processed within 24 hours, and PBMCs were isolated by density gradient centrifugation. PBMCs intended for TCR sequencing were cryopreserved in liquid nitrogen and thawed later in a water bath at 37 degrees C. The sorted or isolated CD4+, CD8+ and CD8+ TEMRA cells reached a purity of at least 90%.

The TCR comes from a human donor with Susac syndrome. The sequence links TRBV5-5 to TRBJ1-1; 7 central bases correspond to TRBD1. The sequenced sample consisted of CD8+ T cells from PBMCs. The CDR3 reads CASNLGQLNTEAFF. The DNA is TGTGCCAGCAATTTGGGACAGTTGAACACTGAAGCTTTCTTT.